One sample yielded the 4 T cell receptor beta chains listed below, sequenced in a study of T cell responses to AZD1222 COVID-19 vaccine. Sequencing was performed with immunoSEQ multiplex PCR; in TCRdb, only in-frame clones are kept and a portion is missing. This table holds over 150,000 clones, approximately 93% found once. This specimen was peripheral blood, taken 28 days after the second AZD1222 dose. These receptor sequences come from an adult who received the AZD1222 COVID-19 vaccine.

The chain joins TRBV9 to TRBJ2-1; 12 nucleotides align to TRBD2. The germline V gene encodes CDR1 SGDLS and CDR2 YYNGEE. With 3 bases clipped from V and 0 bases from J, the junction kept 10 bases outside the gene matches. The CDR3 covers 19 residues. The DNA for the CDR3 is TGTGCCAGCAGCGCGAGGGGGACTAGCGGGTCGAGCTCCTACAATGAGCAGTTCTTC. Encoded protein: CASSARGTSGSSSYNEQFF.

This rearrangement joins TRBV27 to TRBJ1-4; D not resolved. The germline V and J ends were trimmed by 5 bases and 3 bases, with 16 bases remaining between them. Germline assignment: CDR1 MNHEY and CDR2 SMNVEV (reference sequence). This CDR3 spans 16 amino acids. The CDR3 is CASSPTTWRANEKLFF. CDR3 nucleotide sequence: TGTGCCAGCAGTCCGACGACCTGGAGGGCTAATGAAAAACTGTTTTTT.

The chain uses TRBV27 and TRBJ2-1, with 10 bases matching TRBD2. Germline CDR1 is MNHEY and CDR2 is SMNVEV (reference sequence). CDR3 size: 17 residues. V trimming: 1 base; J trimming: 9 bases; junction bases outside the gene matches: 12. CDR3 sequence reads: CASSLYPQRGGHSEQFF. The CDR3, as DNA: TGTGCCAGCAGTTTATACCCCCAGCGGGGGGGCCATAGTGAGCAGTTCTTC.

This chain joins TRBV24-1 and TRBJ2-3; D may be TRBD2 (6 bases). Germline V lookup: CDR1 KGHDR, CDR2 SFDVKD. The V and J ends lost 5 bases and 10 bases respectively, with 15 bases between them. This CDR3 is 13 amino acids long. The chain's CDR3 is CATSALPGEPQYF. The CDR3, as DNA: TGTGCCACCAGTGCCCTCCCGGGGGAGCCGCAGTATTTT.